A single sample gave rise to the 23 T cell receptor beta chains below, sequenced in a study of a mutant IDH1 vaccine in newly diagnosed glioma. As to time point: week 11, during vaccination. Vaccination comprised doses that each held 300 ug of mutant IDH1 20-mer peptide, plus topical imiquimod. Some clones are missing from TCRdb's copy, which holds only in-frame ones; the method was immunoSEQ multiplex PCR. Of tens of thousands of clones listed, 75% to 90% are singletons. These receptors lack a known antigen. The source material was PBMCs, sampled from a glioma patient whose treatment included an IDH1 peptide vaccine. Every receptor here comes from a man aged 45-65 years with glioma.

Comments on this clone: Germline and junction disagree at one end, which may indicate a read error. This chain links TRBV27 with TRBJ2-2; no clear D gene. The CDR3 covers 11 residues. Germline lookup yields CDR1 MNHEY and CDR2 SMNVEV (reference sequence). The CDR3: CATRNAGELFF. CDR3 nucleotides: TGTGCCACCAGGAACGCCGGGGAGCTGTTTTTT.

The chain combines TRBV27 with TRBJ2-7, with 7 bases identical to TRBD2. The germline CDR1 and CDR2 sequences are MNHEY and SMNVEV (reference sequence). CDR3 length: 14 amino acids. The trim removed 7 bases at V and 6 bases at J, leaving 12 bases unmatched. The CDR3 loop reads CASTLSPTSSEQYF. The CDR3 bases are TGTGCCAGCACCCTATCCCCGACTAGCAGCGAGCAGTACTTC.

The gene calls are TRBV19 and TRBJ1-5, with TRBD1 matching over 10 bases. V lost 4 bases and J lost 7; bases outside the gene matches: 4. The CDR3 spans 14 residues. The germline gives CDR1 LNHDA, CDR2 SQIVND (reference sequence). CDR3 bases: TGTGCCAGTAGTAGGGGACAGGGGTTGCAGCCCCAGCATTTT. It specifies CASSRGQGLQPQHF.

The chain links TRBV5-6 to TRBJ2-1; D remains unclear. With 3 bases removed from V and 15 bases from J, the gap between germline ends came to 13 bases. The CDR3 sequence is 11 residues long. Germline loops: CDR1 SGHDT, CDR2 YYEEEE. The CDR3 coding sequence is TGTGCCAGCAGCTCGCGCTCTCGGTGGTTCTTC. This codes for CASSSRSRWFF.

This chain links TRBV18 with TRBJ1-1, with no clear D. CDR3 length: 17 amino acids. The germline V gene encodes CDR1 KGHSH and CDR2 LQKENI. V dropped 3 bases and J dropped 1 base, with 18 bases sitting between them. The CDR3 loop reads CASSPTIDPSGNTEAFF. CDR3 nucleotide sequence: TGTGCCAGCTCACCTACCATCGACCCCTCGGGGAACACTGAAGCTTTCTTT.

The rearrangement links TRBV10-1 to TRBJ1-6; no clear D. The CDR3 is 17 residues long. V lost 0 bases to trimming and J lost 1 base, with 10 bases between them. The germline gives CDR1 WNHNN, CDR2 SYGVQD (reference sequence). CDR3 residues: CASSESTRWSYNSPLHF. The CDR3 coding sequence is TGCGCCAGCAGTGAGTCGACTCGTTGGTCCTATAATTCACCCCTCCACTTT.

This clone appeared once. The rearrangement uses TRBV7-8 and TRBJ2-7, with 7 bases matching TRBD2. This CDR3 is built from 17 residues. Germline-derived CDR1 and CDR2 are SGHVS and FQNEAQ. V dropped 4 bases and J dropped 5; count of bases not matched to a gene: 17. The CDR3 protein is CASSSVGVGGKENEQYF. The CDR3 region has the DNA TGTGCCAGCAGCTCAGTAGGGGTCGGGGGGAAGGAGAACGAGCAGTACTTC.

The chain links TRBV4-3 to TRBJ1-4; D gene unclear. The germline V gene encodes CDR1 LGHNA and CDR2 YSLEER. CDR3 length: 15 residues. Trimming pared 1 base from V and 8 bases from J, leaving 14 bases between. The CDR3 loop reads CASSQAGDIGEKLFF. The CDR3 DNA sequence: TGCGCCAGCAGCCAAGCCGGGGATATAGGAGAAAAACTGTTTTTT.

The chain joins TRBV7-9 to TRBJ2-7, with a tentative D call TRBD2 (5 bases). The CDR3 consists of 14 residues. CDR1 is SEHNR and CDR2 is FQNEAQ in the germline V gene (reference sequence). Between the trimmed V and J ends, which lost 5 bases and 9 bases, there was a span of 20 bases. CDR3 DNA: TGTGCCAGCAGCCTATCCGGTCGAAATGAGGGGCAGTACTTC. Translating gives CASSLSGRNEGQYF.

This sequence joins TRBV7-2 and TRBJ1-2, with D perhaps matching TRBD1 (5 bases). V gave up 5 bases and J gave up 10 bases, with 14 bases separating them. Germline CDR1 and CDR2: SGHTA and FQGNSA. The CDR3 has 12 residues. CDR3 protein: CASSVLRTNYTF. The CDR3 DNA reads as TGTGCCAGCAGCGTTTTAAGGACAAACTACACCTTC.

The chain carries TRBV13 and TRBJ1-5; 8 nucleotides match TRBD1. With V trimmed by 6 bases and J by 7 bases, 11 bases remained unmatched. Per the germline V gene, CDR1 is PRHDT and CDR2 is FYEKMQ (reference sequence). The length of the CDR3 is 15 residues. The CDR3 reads CASSSNRGFGQPQHF. The CDR3 coding sequence is TGTGCCAGCAGTTCTAACAGGGGGTTTGGACAGCCCCAGCATTTT.

The genes are TRBV6-1 and TRBJ2-5; D might be TRBD2 (5 bases). Deletions cut 1 base from V and 6 bases from J, with 15 bases between. Per the germline V gene, CDR1 is MNHNS and CDR2 is SASEGT. The CDR3 consists of 15 residues. The CDR3 region is CASSEGAGEMKTQYF. The CDR3 nucleotides read TGTGCCAGCAGTGAAGGGGCCGGGGAGATGAAGACCCAGTACTTC.

This clone occurred a few times. The rearrangement links TRBV2 to TRBJ1-5; 7 nucleotides agree with TRBD1. Per germline, CDR1 SNHLY and CDR2 FYNNEI. The CDR3 is 15 amino acids. With V trimmed by 7 bases and J by 6 bases, 12 bases remained unmatched. The CDR3 bases are TGTGCCAGCACCCAAGGGGGCAGGGGCGGTCAGCCCCAGCATTTT. Protein product: CASTQGGRGGQPQHF.

This clone was found a few times. The J gene is TRBJ2-7, the V gene TRBV2; TRBD1 agrees at 9 bases. From germline, CDR1 is SNHLY and CDR2 FYNNEI. The CDR3 runs to 17 residues. V lost 4 bases and J lost 7; bases outside the gene matches: 17. The CDR3 coding sequence is TGTGCCAGCAGTGGTGACCCTAGGACAGGGGAACTCGGGGAGCAGTACTTC. Amino acid sequence: CASSGDPRTGELGEQYF.

A single count supports this clone. The chain has TRBV2 and TRBJ1-5; 7 nucleotides match TRBD1. CDR3 length: 14 amino acids. Germline-derived CDR1 and CDR2 are SNHLY and FYNNEI. The V and J ends lost 6 bases and 5 bases, in that order; junction bases with no gene match: 7. DNA for the CDR3: TGTGCCAGCAGGGCGGACAGGTTTGATCAGCCCCAGCATTTT. As protein: CASRADRFDQPQHF.

The rearrangement links TRBV11-2 to TRBJ2-5, with D unclear. Trimming removed 1 base at V and 5 bases at J, with 20 bases between. Germline CDR1 SGHAT, CDR2 FQNNGV. The CDR3 contains 17 residues. This CDR3 is CASSLATAGPVRETQYF. CDR3 DNA: TGTGCCAGCAGCTTAGCAACGGCAGGTCCGGTAAGGGAGACCCAGTACTTC.

The chain couples TRBV4-1 to TRBJ2-7; TRBD2 matches at 10 bases. The CDR3 extends over 14 amino acids. CDR1 MGHRA and CDR2 YSYEKL come from the germline V gene. V shed 1 base, J shed 9 bases, and the junction held 6 bases outside the gene matches. The CDR3 sequence: CASSQGWLAGGQYF. CDR3 nucleotides: TGCGCCAGCAGCCAAGGGTGGTTAGCGGGAGGGCAGTACTTC.

J is TRBJ1-3 and V is TRBV6-5; D is unresolved. The germline CDR1 and CDR2 sequences are MNHEY and SVGAGI. The CDR3 sequence is 14 residues long. Trimming took off 0 bases at V and 2 bases at J, with 5 bases between the two ends. The CDR3 region has the DNA TGTGCCAGCAGTTACTCGAACCCTGGAAACACCATATATTTT. Encoded protein: CASSYSNPGNTIYF.

A few counts support this clone. This chain connects TRBV18 to TRBJ1-1; no clear D. The CDR3 has 14 residues. Germline-derived CDR1 and CDR2 are KGHSH and LQKENI. V gave up 4 bases and J gave up 1 base, with 10 bases separating them. The CDR3 bases are TGTGCCAGCTCACTAGAGATTGGGAACACTGAAGCTTTCTTT. It translates to CASSLEIGNTEAFF.

The CDR3 is CASSLGRGPATDTQYF. In DNA, the CDR3 is TGCGCCAGCAGCTTGGGCAGGGGGCCCGCTACAGATACGCAGTATTTT. The chain recombines TRBV5-1 with TRBJ2-3; 8 bases map to TRBD1. This CDR3 has 16 residues. V was pared by 0 bases and J by 3 bases, with 6 bases of the junction left unmatched. Germline V gives CDR1 SGHRS, CDR2 YFSETQ.

The rearrangement uses TRBV19 and TRBJ1-5; 9 nucleotides align to TRBD1. The V gene's germline CDR1 is LNHDA and CDR2 SQIVND (reference sequence). V lost 9 bases and J lost 0; bases outside the gene matches: 9. The CDR3 is made up of 16 amino acids. CDR3 nucleotides: TGTGCCAGCCGGACAGGGGTGACCTTTAGCAATCAGCCCCAGCATTTT. This encodes CASRTGVTFSNQPQHF.

The V gene is TRBV29-1, the J gene TRBJ2-7; 7 bases are shared with TRBD2. V shed 4 bases and J 2 bases; nucleotides not matched to a gene: 11. Germline V CDR1 and CDR2: SQVTM, ANQGSEA. The CDR3 extends over 15 amino acids. The CDR3: CSVALGASGAYEQYF. CDR3 in DNA: TGCAGCGTTGCCCTAGGGGCTAGCGGAGCCTACGAGCAGTACTTC.

This clone was counted a single time. J is TRBJ2-4 and V is TRBV19; the D is unclear. The V and J ends lost 5 bases and 1 base respectively, with 6 bases between them. This CDR3 has 13 amino acids. Germline V lookup: CDR1 LNHDA, CDR2 SQIVND (reference sequence). In nucleotides, the CDR3 is TGTGCCAGTAGTTGGAGCGCCAAAAACATTCAGTACTTC. Amino acid sequence: CASSWSAKNIQYF.